This T cell receptor (beta chain) derives from a study of cytomegalovirus exposure and HLA in healthy donors. Libraries were prepared by immunoSEQ multiplex PCR; TCRdb keeps only in-frame clonotypes and omits some of them. Here the sample spans 250,000 to 350,000 clones, 70% to 90% being singletons. The germline V gene has CDR1 LGHNA and CDR2 YSLEER. The CDR3 is 15 residues long. V was pared by 0 bases and J by 7 bases, with 8 bases of the junction left unmatched. The sequenced sample consisted of PBMCs. The chain joins TRBV4-3 to TRBJ2-7; 8 bases agree with TRBD2. The clonotype originates from a man aged 25 to 40 in good health and CMV-seronegative. CDR3 sequence reads: CASSQDPRGGAEQYF. The DNA for the CDR3 is TGCGCCAGCAGCCAAGACCCTCGGGGGGGGGCGGAGCAGTACTTC.